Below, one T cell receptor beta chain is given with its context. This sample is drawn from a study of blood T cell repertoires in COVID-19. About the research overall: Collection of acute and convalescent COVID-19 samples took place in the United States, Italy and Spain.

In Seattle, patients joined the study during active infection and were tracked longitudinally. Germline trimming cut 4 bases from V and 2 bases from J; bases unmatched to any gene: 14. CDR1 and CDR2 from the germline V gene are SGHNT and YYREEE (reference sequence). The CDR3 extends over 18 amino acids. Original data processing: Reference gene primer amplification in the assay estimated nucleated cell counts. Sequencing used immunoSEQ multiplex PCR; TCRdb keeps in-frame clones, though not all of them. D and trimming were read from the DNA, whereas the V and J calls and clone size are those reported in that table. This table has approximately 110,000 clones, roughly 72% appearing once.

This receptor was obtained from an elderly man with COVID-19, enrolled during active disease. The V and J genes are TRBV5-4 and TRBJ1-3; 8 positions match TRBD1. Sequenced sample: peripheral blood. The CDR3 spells CASSLGQGPTLAGNTIYF. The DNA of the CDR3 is TGTGCCAGCAGCCTAGGACAGGGCCCTACCCTCGCTGGAAACACCATATATTTT.